A selection of T cell receptor beta chains follows, all from one sample in a study of T cells in Graves' hyperthyroidism and ophthalmopathy. TCRdb called the multiplex PCR reads again in MiXCR, with one record for every CDR3 protein. The data contain approximately 360,000 distinct CDR3 sequences, 15% to 18% of them singletons. Sequencing used blood. The receptors originated from a woman aged 18 to 35 with Graves' hyperthyroidism that later progressed to Graves' ophthalmopathy. CDR3s include the opening cysteine and the closing phenylalanine or tryptophan. D genes are given only for firm matches. Clone size is given for some rows only: seen once, a few or many times, or a class if the clone is expanded.

TRBJ1-1	-	many	TRBV29-1	TGCAGCGTCGCGGACGTCAACACTGAAGCTTTCTTT	CSVADVNTEAFF
TRBJ2-6	-	many	TRBV28	TGTGCCAGCAGTTTATGGTCCACCCCTGGGGCCAACGTCCTGACTTTC	CASSLWSTPGANVLTF
TRBJ1-2	-	many	TRBV27	TGTGCCAGCAGTTTCAAGGCGGTTGGTGGCTACACCTTC	CASSFKAVGGYTF
TRBJ2-1	TRBD2	many	TRBV20-1	TGCAGTGCTAGAGATGGCCCTAGCGGGAGGAGGAGTGAGCAGTTCTTC	CSARDGPSGRRSEQFF
TRBJ2-1	TRBD2	-	TRBV6-2/TRBV6-3	TGTGCCAGCAGTTACGGGACTAGCGGCAACAATGAGCAGTTCTTC	CASSYGTSGNNEQFF
TRBJ2-7	TRBD1	-	TRBV15	TGTGCCACCAGCAGAGATAGGACAGGGGGCTCTTCAACCTACGAGCAGTACTTC	CATSRDRTGGSSTYEQYF
TRBJ1-5	-	many	TRBV20-1	TGCAGTGCTAGAGACTCGACACTCTTCAATCAGCCCCAGCATTTT	CSARDSTLFNQPQHF
TRBJ1-4	-	-	TRBV19	TGTGCCAGTAGTATTTTGCAACAGGCAAATGAAAAACTGTTTTTT	CASSILQQANEKLFF
TRBJ2-7	-	-	TRBV9	TGTGCCAGCAGCGTAGGCGGTAGCGAGAGTACCTACGAGCAGTGCTTC	CASSVGGSESTYEQCF
TRBJ2-2	-	-	TRBV24-1	TGTGCCACCAGTGACAGGGTAAACACCGGGGAGCTGTTTTTT	CATSDRVNTGELFF
TRBJ2-5	-	few	TRBV28	TGTGCCAGCAGTTTACTCGGGGGGCCGGGGGAGACCCAGTACTTC	CASSLLGGPGETQYF
TRBJ1-5	TRBD1	-	TRBV2	TGTGCCAGCACGGGTTCAGGGGGTGTTCAGCCCCAGCATTTT	CASTGSGGVQPQHF